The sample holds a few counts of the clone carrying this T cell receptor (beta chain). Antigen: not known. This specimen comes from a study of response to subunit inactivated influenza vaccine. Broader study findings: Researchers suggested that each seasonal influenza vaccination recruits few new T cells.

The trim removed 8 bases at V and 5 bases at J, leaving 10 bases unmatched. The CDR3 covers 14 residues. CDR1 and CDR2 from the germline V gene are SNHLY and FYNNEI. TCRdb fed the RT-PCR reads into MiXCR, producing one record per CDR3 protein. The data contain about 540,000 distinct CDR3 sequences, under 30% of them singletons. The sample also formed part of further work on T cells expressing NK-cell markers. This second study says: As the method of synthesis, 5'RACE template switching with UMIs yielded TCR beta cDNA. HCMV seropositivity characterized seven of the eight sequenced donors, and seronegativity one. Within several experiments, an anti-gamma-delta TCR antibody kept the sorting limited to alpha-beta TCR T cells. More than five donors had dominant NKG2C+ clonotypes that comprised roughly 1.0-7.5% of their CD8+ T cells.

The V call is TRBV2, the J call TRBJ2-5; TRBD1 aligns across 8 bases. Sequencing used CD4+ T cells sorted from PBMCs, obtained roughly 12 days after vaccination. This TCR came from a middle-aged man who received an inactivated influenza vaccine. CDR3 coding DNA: TGTGCCAGCCATCGAAGGACAGGGTGGGAGACCCAGTACTTC. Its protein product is CASHRRTGWETQYF.